The 14 T cell receptor beta chains below come from one sample, sequenced in a study of blood T cell repertoires in COVID-19. Assay: immunoSEQ multiplex PCR; the TCRdb copy retains only in-frame clones and omits some. The sample gives some 45,000 clones, 70% to 80% of which show up once; about 20% is in the top ten. The sample taken for sequencing was peripheral blood. Every receptor here comes from a man between 65 and 85 years old with acute or convalescent COVID-19.

The CDR3 DNA follows: TGTGCCAGCAGATCTAACAGGGGAGGCAACGAGCAGTACTTC. As protein: CASRSNRGGNEQYF. The chain links TRBV11-2 to TRBJ2-7, with D possibly matching TRBD1 (7 bases). This CDR3 contains 14 residues. Trimming cost V 6 bases and J 5 bases, with 17 bases left between them. Germline lookup yields CDR1 SGHAT and CDR2 FQNNGV.

V usage is TRBV28 and J usage is TRBJ1-2; TRBD1 is a possible D gene (5 bases). The CDR3 has 15 amino acids. Trimming removed 5 bases at V and 8 bases at J, with 21 bases between. Germline V CDR1 and CDR2: MDHEN, SYDVKM. CDR3 sequence (DNA): TGTGCCAGCAGTCCTCTATCTTCGGGGGAGCGAGGCTACACCTTC. Encoded protein: CASSPLSSGERGYTF.

This clone was detected only once. The J gene is TRBJ2-5, the V gene TRBV4-3; 10 bases agree with TRBD2. There are 16 residues in the CDR3. V trimming: 0 bases; J trimming: 5 bases; junction bases outside the gene matches: 6. CDR1 is LGHNA and CDR2 is YSLEER in the germline V gene. In nucleotides, the CDR3 is TGCGCCAGCAGCCAAGATTATGTAGCGGGGGGTGAGACCCAGTACTTC. Residues: CASSQDYVAGGETQYF.

This clone was recorded a few times. The chain recombines TRBV4-2 with TRBJ1-5; D is unclear. V lost 0 bases and J 0 bases, leaving 9 bases between the germline ends. The CDR3 runs to 16 residues. CDR1 LGHNA and CDR2 YNFKEQ come from the germline V gene. The CDR3 DNA follows: TGTGCCAGCAGCCAAGATCTCGGGTTTAGCAATCAGCCCCAGCATTTT. As protein: CASSQDLGFSNQPQHF.

This clone was detected only once. The chain uses TRBV5-4 and TRBJ2-5; TRBD2 is a possible D gene (7 bases). This CDR3 region has 19 residues. The ends were cut back, 4 bases at V and 5 bases at J, with 30 bases in the middle. In germline, CDR1 is SGHNT, CDR2 YYREEE (reference sequence). The CDR3 region has the DNA TGTGCCAGCAGCGGCCCCGGGGGGCGCCTGAGGTCAAGGGGGGAGACCCAGTACTTC. Translating it yields CASSGPGGRLRSRGETQYF.

V is TRBV5-4 and J is TRBJ2-1; the D is unclear. CDR3 length equals 12 residues. The germline CDR1 and CDR2 sequences are SGHNT and YYREEE (reference sequence). Trimming took 4 bases from V and 6 from J, leaving 8 bases between them. CDR3 sequence: CASSRVSNEQFF. CDR3 DNA: TGTGCCAGCAGCCGGGTCAGCAATGAGCAGTTCTTC.

The genes are TRBV6-5 and TRBJ2-7, with D possibly being TRBD1 (5 bases). Germline assignment: CDR1 MNHEY and CDR2 SVGAGI. Trimming pared 8 bases from V and 4 bases from J, leaving 15 bases between. This CDR3 is built from 13 residues. This CDR3 reads CASLYATAYEQYF. The DNA of the CDR3 is TGTGCCAGCCTGTATGCGACAGCATACGAGCAGTACTTC.

This clone was picked up a small number of times. This rearrangement joins TRBV6-5 to TRBJ1-5, with TRBD1 identical over 9 bases. This CDR3 contains 14 residues. V lost 2 bases and J lost 5; bases outside the gene matches: 1. CDR1 MNHEY and CDR2 SVGAGI come from the germline V gene. CDR3 in amino acids: CASSYRTGDQPQHF. CDR3 in DNA: TGTGCCAGCAGTTACCGGACAGGGGATCAGCCCCAGCATTTT.

This chain joins TRBV28 and TRBJ1-5; TRBD1 might be the D (5 bases). This CDR3 comprises 13 residues. The V and J ends lost 8 bases and 6 bases respectively, with 14 bases between them. Germline V gives CDR1 MDHEN, CDR2 SYDVKM. The CDR3 here is CASGLGGAQPQHF. In nucleotides, the CDR3 is TGTGCCAGCGGCCTAGGAGGGGCTCAGCCCCAGCATTTT.

The rearrangement links TRBV30 to TRBJ1-4, with D possibly matching TRBD1 (5 bases). Germline V lookup: CDR1 GTSNPN, CDR2 SVGIG (reference sequence). The CDR3 has 13 amino acids. V dropped 5 bases and J dropped 8 bases, with 15 bases sitting between them. The CDR3 sequence is CAWARDSGEKLFF. DNA for the CDR3: TGTGCCTGGGCTCGGGACTCAGGAGAAAAACTGTTTTTT. The full variable domain, with the rest looked up from reference TRBV30 and TRBJ1-4, is SQTIHQWPATLVQPVGSPLSLECTVEGTSNPNLYWYRQAAGRGLQLLFYSVGIGQISSEVPQNLSASRPQDRQFILSSKKLLLSDSGFYLCAWARDSGEKLFFGSGTQLSVL.

The chain combines TRBV6-6 with TRBJ1-6, with D unclear. V was trimmed by 2 bases and J by 5 bases, leaving 7 bases between them. The CDR3 has 14 amino acids. Germline V lookup: CDR1 MNHNY, CDR2 SVGAGI (reference sequence). CDR3 sequence reads: CASSYEADNSPLHF. CDR3 DNA: TGTGCCAGCAGTTACGAGGCAGATAATTCACCCCTCCACTTT.

This rearrangement joins TRBV19 to TRBJ1-2; D gene uncertain. Germline-derived CDR1 and CDR2 are LNHDA and SQIVND (reference sequence). The CDR3 length is 14 residues. V was clipped by 3 bases and J by 2 bases, with 10 bases between them. The DNA of the CDR3 is TGTGCCAGTAGTATCGTGGGCCCGAACTATGGCTACACCTTC. This codes for CASSIVGPNYGYTF.

This chain uses TRBV11-2 with TRBJ2-5, with D uncertain. Germline V gene sequence: CDR1 SGHAT, CDR2 FQNNGV. V lost 5 bases and J 4 bases, leaving 11 bases between the germline ends. The CDR3 loop spans 13 amino acids. CDR3 coding DNA: TGTGCCAGCAGCCCCTTTTATCCAGAGACCCAGTACTTC. Its protein is CASSPFYPETQYF.

The chain employs TRBV7-2 and TRBJ1-5; TRBD1 matches 12 bases. The CDR3 has 17 amino acids. V was clipped by 3 bases and J by 3 bases; unmatched bases: 6. Germline V gene sequence: CDR1 SGHTA, CDR2 FQGNSA. The CDR3 DNA reads as TGTGCCAGCAGCTTTGTCGGGACAGGGGGCTCCAATCAGCCCCAGCATTTT. The encoded protein is CASSFVGTGGSNQPQHF.